One and the same sample provided the 10 T cell receptor beta chains below, sequenced in a study of shared T cell receptors in the human thymus (dated by TCRdb to the early 2020s). Receptor amplification or capture employed the immunoSEQ multiplex PCR assay. This is the immuneACCESS table as TCRdb keeps it, with only in-frame sequences that have V and J called. A part of the clones is gone; compared with another copy, unresolved V genes explain less than half, and the rest is unexplained. Within this sample are hundreds of thousands of clones, with more than 70% of them counted one time only. Roughly 0.0086% of the sample is held by the ten biggest clonotypes. These data were also reused for a study on human thymus T cells.

The sample was thymocytes. The origin of the receptors is a boy under two years old with a congenital heart defect. Donor details come from another sample of the same person, matched by shared clones.

The genes are TRBV9 and TRBJ1-2; D ambiguous. The ends were cut back, 7 bases at V and 0 bases at J, with 13 bases in the middle. Looked up from germline, CDR1 is SGDLS and CDR2 is YYNGEE. The CDR3 is made up of 14 amino acids. CDR3 nucleotides: TGTGCCAGCTCCGGAAAGGGAGCTAACTATGGCTACACCTTC. Encoded protein: CASSGKGANYGYTF.

The V gene is TRBV2, the J gene TRBJ1-4; TRBD1 matches 8 bases. From germline, CDR1 is SNHLY and CDR2 FYNNEI. The CDR3 covers 14 residues. The V and J ends lost 6 bases and 5 bases, in that order; junction bases with no gene match: 5. The CDR3 is CASSWDRKNEKLFF. DNA of the CDR3: TGTGCCAGCAGCTGGGACAGGAAAAATGAAAAACTGTTTTTT.

The rearrangement joins TRBV4-1 to TRBJ1-1, with D possibly TRBD1 on 6 matching bases. Trimming took off 0 bases at V and 1 base at J, with 6 bases between the two ends. CDR1 is MGHRA and CDR2 is YSYEKL in the germline V gene. The CDR3 spans 14 residues. The CDR3 DNA follows: TGCGCCAGCAGCCAAGAGGACAGGAACACTGAAGCTTTCTTT. This encodes CASSQEDRNTEAFF.

The chain joins TRBV6-5 to TRBJ2-5; 7 positions agree with TRBD1. The closer fit of TRBJ2-7 to the DNA end suggests the J call may be wrong. The CDR3 has 13 residues. The germline V gene encodes CDR1 MNHEY and CDR2 SVGAGI. Written as DNA, the CDR3 is TGTGCCAGCAGACAGGGGTGGTTCCACGAGCAGTACTTC. Amino acid sequence: CASRQGWFHEQYF.

V gene TRBV11-2 combines with J gene TRBJ2-1, with D perhaps TRBD1 (5 bases). The CDR3 length is 16 residues. V lost 1 base, J lost 4 bases, and 14 bases lay in between. Germline V gives CDR1 SGHAT, CDR2 FQNNGV. The CDR3 loop reads CASSLVDSQSYNEQFF. In DNA, the CDR3 is TGTGCCAGCAGCTTAGTAGACAGCCAAAGTTACAATGAGCAGTTCTTC. The full variable domain, its missing parts supplied by reference TRBV11-2 and TRBJ2-1, is EAGVAQSPRYKIIEKRQSVAFWCNPISGHATLYWYQQILGQGPKLLIQFQNNGVVDDSQLPKDRFSAERLKGVDSTLKIQPAKLEDSAVYLCASSLVDSQSYNEQFFGPGTRLTVL.

This rearrangement joins TRBV2 to TRBJ2-7; D perhaps matches TRBD1 (5 bases). The V and J ends lost 4 bases and 2 bases respectively, with 9 bases between them. Germline V gene lookup returns CDR1 SNHLY and CDR2 FYNNEI. This CDR3 region has 13 residues. CDR3 loop: CASSAGHTYEQYF. The CDR3 DNA is TGTGCCAGCAGTGCCGGACACACCTACGAGCAGTACTTC.

The chain combines TRBV14 with TRBJ2-5; D is perhaps TRBD1 (6 bases). Germline CDR1 SGHDN, CDR2 FVKESK. Between the trimmed V and J ends, which lost 0 bases and 4 bases, there was a span of 12 bases. The CDR3 is made up of 15 amino acids. The CDR3 sequence is CASSQEEQGIETQYF. The CDR3 DNA sequence: TGTGCCAGCAGCCAAGAGGAGCAGGGGATAGAGACCCAGTACTTC.

V usage is TRBV16 and J usage is TRBJ1-3, with D unresolved. Deletions cut 2 bases from V and 0 bases from J, with 20 bases between. This CDR3 contains 19 residues. CDR1 is KGHSY and CDR2 is FQNENV in the germline V gene. DNA for the CDR3: TGTGCCAGCAGCCAAATTAGAGTCAGCAGAGCGATCTCTGGAAACACCATATATTTT. Translation: CASSQIRVSRAISGNTIYF.

The chain couples TRBV7-2 to TRBJ1-1, with D tentatively TRBD1 (6 bases). The V gene lost 5 bases and the J gene lost 1 base, with 11 bases spanning the gap. Germline CDR1 reads SGHTA; CDR2 reads FQGNSA. The CDR3 contains 14 residues. CDR3 bases: TGTGCCAGCAGCCCAAAGGGACAGAACACTGAAGCTTTCTTT. This gives the protein CASSPKGQNTEAFF. The whole variable domain, filled in from reference TRBV7-2 and TRBJ1-1, reads GAGVSQSPSNKVTEKGKDVELRCDPISGHTALYWYRQSLGQGLEFLIYFQGNSAPDKSGLPSDRFSAERTGGSVSTLTIQRTQQEDSAVYLCASSPKGQNTEAFFGQGTRLTVV.

The V and J genes are TRBV5-6 and TRBJ1-2, with D maybe TRBD1 (5 bases). In germline, CDR1 is SGHDT, CDR2 YYEEEE. V was shortened by 7 bases and J by 5 bases, with 18 bases between the two germline ends. The CDR3 has 14 residues. The CDR3 protein is CASRLRGAPYGYTF. CDR3 coding DNA: TGTGCCAGCCGCCTCCGCGGGGCCCCATATGGCTACACCTTC.